This T cell receptor (beta chain) was obtained from a study of shared clonotypes between healthy human individuals. The overall study: Three CD4 naive, three CD4 memory, two CD8 naive and one CD8 memory plate were used per donor. Study observations and caveats: Clonotypes shared by all four donors outscored non-shared clonotypes in generation probability. Generally, naive subsets came out with larger estimated richness than memory subsets.

Deep was the level at which the assay was run. The method was immunoSEQ multiplex PCR; TCRdb's version includes in-frame clones alone and lacks a portion of them. The sample has some 2,100,000 clones, 95% seen once. In the case of this clone: Its antigen is not identified.

The CDR3 totals 17 residues. The ends lost 4 bases at V and 10 bases at J; junction bases unmatched: 12. CDR1 and CDR2 (germline): MNHEY, SMNVEV (reference sequence). The chain is built from TRBV27 and TRBJ2-1; 14 bases match TRBD2. Sequencing input: naive CD4+ T cells sorted from blood. Described subset: CD45RA+ positively selected. The clonotype originates from a man aged 18-30 years in good health. The CDR3 coding sequence is TGTGCCAGCAGTTCTCCGGGGACTAGCGGGAGAGGTTCGGAGCAGTTCTTC. Translating gives CASSSPGTSGRGSEQFF.